These 21 T cell receptor beta chains were sequenced from one sample in a study of blood T cell repertoires in COVID-19. The table came from immunoSEQ multiplex PCR; TCRdb's copy has only in-frame clones and leaves some out. The sample carries about 93,000 clones, approximately 86% recorded once. Sequencing was performed on peripheral blood. These receptors all come from an elderly woman with acute or convalescent COVID-19.

In the case of this clone: Other DNA variants within this sample encode the same CDR3. The rearrangement joins TRBV2 to TRBJ2-2; the D is unclear. V lost 5 bases and J 2 bases, leaving 9 bases between the germline ends. Germline CDR1 and CDR2: SNHLY and FYNNEI. CDR3 length equals 14 residues. CDR3 coding DNA: TGTGCCAGCAGTCCAGGCCTCAACACCGGGGAGCTGTTTTTT. It specifies CASSPGLNTGELFF.

This chain connects TRBV27 to TRBJ2-3; TRBD2 agrees at 9 bases. Germline V CDR1 and CDR2: MNHEY, SMNVEV (reference sequence). The CDR3 is 15 residues long. V lost 3 bases to trimming and J lost 10 bases; unmatched junction nucleotides: 11. Here the CDR3 DNA reads TGTGCCAGCAGTTTTACCGGGACTAGCAAAATTGCGCAGTATTTT. Its translation: CASSFTGTSKIAQYF.

The chain carries TRBV9 and TRBJ1-5; 8 bases fit TRBD1. V was pared by 9 bases and J by 6 bases, with 14 bases of the junction left unmatched. CDR1 and CDR2 (germline): SGDLS, YYNGEE. The CDR3 sequence is 15 residues long. Here the CDR3 reads CATFPERTGFQPQHF. CDR3 coding DNA: TGTGCCACCTTCCCGGAAAGGACAGGGTTTCAGCCCCAGCATTTT.

The V and J genes are TRBV30 and TRBJ1-6; D not certain. CDR3 length: 17 amino acids. CDR1 and CDR2 (germline): GTSNPN, SVGIG (reference sequence). Trimming left V 1 base short and J 2 bases short, with 15 bases between. Here the CDR3 DNA reads TGTGCCTGGAGTGGAGTGTCGTCCCCCACCTATAATTCACCCCTCCACTTT. Its translation: CAWSGVSSPTYNSPLHF.

J is TRBJ1-2 and V is TRBV24-1; 7 bases are a match to TRBD1. In germline, CDR1 is KGHDR, CDR2 SFDVKD. The CDR3 spans 16 residues. The junction had 10 bases not matched to a gene; V was cut back by 3 bases and J by 4 bases. The CDR3 DNA reads as TGTGCCACCAGTGATAACACAGGGGAATTGGGCTATGGCTACACCTTC. Encoded protein: CATSDNTGELGYGYTF.

CDR3 DNA: TGTGCCAGCAGCCCCGCTGAGACAGGGGCCGGGGAGCTGTTTTTT. It encodes CASSPAETGAGELFF. The genes are TRBV7-2 and TRBJ2-2; 8 nucleotides align to TRBD1. This CDR3 has 15 amino acids. J was trimmed by 6 bases and V by 5 bases; bases with no gene match: 8. Germline V gene lookup returns CDR1 SGHTA and CDR2 FQGNSA.

The chain carries TRBV9 and TRBJ2-1; 11 bases align to TRBD2. V was pared by 5 bases and J by 4 bases, with 5 bases of the junction left unmatched. The CDR3 covers 15 residues. Germline V CDR1 and CDR2: SGDLS, YYNGEE. The CDR3: CASSSRLAGYNEQFF. The CDR3 DNA sequence: TGTGCCAGCAGTTCTAGACTAGCGGGGTACAATGAGCAGTTCTTC.

The rearrangement uses TRBV6-6 and TRBJ1-5, with D possibly matching TRBD1 (5 bases). CDR1 MNHNY and CDR2 SVGAGI come from the germline V gene (reference sequence). The CDR3 extends over 15 amino acids. Trimming took 2 bases from V and 5 from J, leaving 13 bases between them. CDR3 region: CASSYTKGSDQPQHF. The CDR3 region has the DNA TGTGCCAGCAGTTACACCAAGGGGTCGGATCAGCCCCAGCATTTT.

The CDR3 nucleotides are TGTGCCAGCAGCCAGTGGGGAGGCAATCAGCCCCAGCATTTT. Translation: CASSQWGGNQPQHF. The chain links TRBV5-5 to TRBJ1-5; D ambiguous. CDR1 is SGHKS and CDR2 is YYEKEE in the germline V gene (reference sequence). The CDR3 totals 14 residues. V shed 4 bases and J shed 2 bases, with 10 bases lying between them.

V usage is TRBV5-1 and J usage is TRBJ1-1, with D unresolved. The CDR3 is 13 amino acids. V shed 0 bases and J shed 3 bases, with 6 bases lying between them. Germline CDR1 and CDR2: SGHRS and YFSETQ. CDR3 nucleotides: TGCGCCAGCAGCTTGGGGTCAGACACTGAAGCTTTCTTT. This translates into CASSLGSDTEAFF.

The gene calls are TRBV27 and TRBJ2-3, with D possibly being TRBD2 (5 bases). Germline CDR1 MNHEY, CDR2 SMNVEV (reference sequence). The V and J ends lost 4 bases and 5 bases respectively, with 13 bases between them. The length of the CDR3 is 14 residues. The CDR3 DNA sequence: TGTGCCAGCAGTTCAGCCTACCGGGAAGATACGCAGTATTTT. Translating gives CASSSAYREDTQYF.

The chain employs TRBV7-2 and TRBJ2-1; 14 nucleotides align to TRBD2. Looked up from germline, CDR1 is SGHTA and CDR2 is FQGNSA. J lost 1 base, V lost 5 bases, and 7 bases had no gene match. The CDR3 runs to 18 residues. CDR3 nucleotide sequence: TGTGCCAGCAGCCCTACCCGACTAGCGGGGGGGTCCTACAATGAGCAGTTCTTC. Amino acid sequence: CASSPTRLAGGSYNEQFF.

This clone occurred once. V usage is TRBV11-3 and J usage is TRBJ1-1; D is uncertain. Germline V gene sequence: CDR1 SGHNT, CDR2 YENEEA. This CDR3 has 13 amino acids. The V end was cut by 9 bases, the J end by 1 base, with 12 bases between. The CDR3 reads CASRRGPNTEAFF. The CDR3 coding sequence is TGTGCCAGTAGGCGAGGGCCGAACACTGAAGCTTTCTTT.

The chain is built from TRBV18 and TRBJ1-2, with TRBD1 identical over 10 bases. V dropped 1 base and J dropped 3; count of bases not matched to a gene: 5. CDR3 length equals 16 residues. The germline V gene has CDR1 KGHSH and CDR2 LQKENI. In DNA, the CDR3 is TGTGCCAGCTCACCACTCAAGACAGGGGGCGACTATGGCTACACCTTC. The encoded protein is CASSPLKTGGDYGYTF.

The rearrangement joins TRBV5-1 to TRBJ2-1; 11 nucleotides align to TRBD1. Per germline, CDR1 SGHRS and CDR2 YFSETQ. V was clipped by 3 bases and J by 0 bases; unmatched bases: 2. The length of the CDR3 is 16 residues. The DNA for the CDR3 is TGCGCCAGCAGCTACGGGACAGGGGGCTCCTACAATGAGCAGTTCTTC. Protein product: CASSYGTGGSYNEQFF.

The gene calls are TRBV5-1 and TRBJ2-3, with 9 positions matching TRBD2. V lost 4 bases and J lost 2; bases outside the gene matches: 8. Looked up from germline, CDR1 is SGHRS and CDR2 is YFSETQ. This CDR3 has 16 amino acids. The CDR3 sequence is CASSPLRGGDTDTQYF. The CDR3 DNA is TGCGCCAGCAGCCCCCTGCGGGGGGGGGACACAGATACGCAGTATTTT.

V usage is TRBV7-9 and J usage is TRBJ1-1; weak D call: TRBD1 (6 bases). V lost 2 bases and J 4 bases, leaving 11 bases between the germline ends. The CDR3 is 14 amino acids. Germline V lookup: CDR1 SEHNR, CDR2 FQNEAQ (reference sequence). The CDR3 sequence is CASSLFQGSTEAFF. CDR3 coding DNA: TGTGCCAGCAGCTTATTCCAGGGGTCCACTGAAGCTTTCTTT.

This chain uses TRBV10-1 with TRBJ2-1; tentatively, D is TRBD1 (6 bases). The V end was cut by 4 bases, the J end by 5 bases, with 24 bases between. The CDR3 sequence is 18 residues long. In germline, CDR1 is WNHNN, CDR2 SYGVQD (reference sequence). The CDR3 region has the DNA TGCGCCAGCAGTGTATTGACAGGCTCGGGGCAATTCCACAATGAGCAGTTCTTC. It yields the protein CASSVLTGSGQFHNEQFF.

The chain carries TRBV15 and TRBJ1-5; TRBD1 is a possible D gene (6 bases). The CDR3 sequence is 16 residues long. The germline V and J ends were trimmed by 1 base and 0 bases, with 10 bases remaining between them. In germline, CDR1 is LNHNV, CDR2 YYDKDF (reference sequence). CDR3 bases: TGTGCCACCAGCAGAGGGACAGACTATAGCAATCAGCCCCAGCATTTT. Encoded protein: CATSRGTDYSNQPQHF.

J is TRBJ2-7 and V is TRBV19; 7 nucleotides align to TRBD1. Germline V gene lookup returns CDR1 LNHDA and CDR2 SQIVND (reference sequence). The CDR3 sequence is 15 residues long. After removal of 1 base from V and 2 bases from J, the junction contained 5 bases not matched to a gene. In DNA form, the CDR3 reads TGTGCCAGTAGTATAGGGGGACAGTCCGCCTACGAGCAGTACTTC. Encoded protein: CASSIGGQSAYEQYF. Together with reference TRBV19 and TRBJ2-7, the CDR3 gives the full variable domain: DGGITQSPKYLFRKEGQNVTLSCEQNLNHDAMYWYRQDPGQGLRLIYYSQIVNDFQKGDIAEGYSVSREKKESFPLTVTSAQKNPTAFYLCASSIGGQSAYEQYFGPGTRLTVT.

This chain connects TRBV5-1 to TRBJ1-2, with D perhaps matching TRBD1 (6 bases). Germline assignment: CDR1 SGHRS and CDR2 YFSETQ. The V gene lost 0 bases and the J gene lost 7 bases, with 10 bases spanning the gap. The CDR3 is made up of 13 amino acids. The CDR3 DNA is TGCGCCAGCAGCTTGGAGGGGGAAGTTGGCTACACCTTC. The encoded protein is CASSLEGEVGYTF.